The 10 T cell receptor beta chains listed next were all sequenced from one sample in a study of cytomegalovirus exposure and HLA in healthy donors. The primer mix had 60 Vbeta and 13 Jbeta primers. Sequencing was performed with immunoSEQ multiplex PCR; in TCRdb, only in-frame clones are kept and a portion is missing. The table shows tens of thousands of clones, with just over 75% occurring only once. Sequenced sample: PBMCs. The receptors stem from a man aged 50 to 59 in good health and CMV-seronegative.

The chain is built from TRBV28 and TRBJ1-1; TRBD1 might be the D (6 bases). Germline V gene sequence: CDR1 MDHEN, CDR2 SYDVKM. The CDR3 sequence is 15 residues long. V dropped 4 bases and J dropped 4 bases, with 16 bases sitting between them. CDR3 region: CASSSTSRGGTEAFF. CDR3 nucleotides: TGTGCCAGCAGTTCTACCTCCAGGGGCGGCACTGAAGCTTTCTTT.

The J gene is TRBJ2-1, the V gene TRBV10-3; 10 positions match TRBD2. The CDR3 totals 15 residues. Per germline, CDR1 ENHRY and CDR2 SYGVKD. Trimming cost V 10 bases and J 4 bases; bases outside gene matches: 10. CDR3 DNA sequence: TGTGCCAGTTCGGGGAGCGGGAGGGGTTACAATGAGCAGTTCTTC. Protein product: CASSGSGRGYNEQFF.

This chain uses TRBV10-3 with TRBJ1-1; D might be TRBD1 (6 bases). The V and J ends lost 9 bases and 3 bases respectively, with 11 bases between them. The CDR3 has 12 residues. CDR1 is ENHRY, CDR2 SYGVKD, per germline. CDR3 residues: CAIQGGYTEAFF. As DNA, the CDR3 is TGTGCCATACAGGGTGGGTACACTGAAGCTTTCTTT.

The chain combines TRBV29-1 with TRBJ2-1; 10 bases line up with TRBD2. The CDR3 sequence is 15 residues long. Germline V gene sequence: CDR1 SQVTM, CDR2 ANQGSEA. V was clipped by 2 bases and J by 6 bases; unmatched bases: 7. CDR3 DNA sequence: TGCAGCGTTGAAAGGGCAGCGGGAGGGCTCAATGAGCAGTTCTTC. Translating it yields CSVERAAGGLNEQFF.

V and J are TRBV7-9 and TRBJ2-3; 9 bases agree with TRBD1. V shed 2 bases, J shed 5 bases, and the junction held 5 bases outside the gene matches. Germline lookup yields CDR1 SEHNR and CDR2 FQNEAQ (reference sequence). This CDR3 is 15 amino acids long. The CDR3 DNA reads TGTGCCAGCAGCTTACGGGACAGGGTCAGAGATACGCAGTATTTT. It is translated as CASSLRDRVRDTQYF.

This rearrangement joins TRBV4-2 to TRBJ2-1, with TRBD2 matching 8 bases. The junction had 10 bases not matched to a gene; V was cut back by 0 bases and J by 6 bases. CDR3 length equals 17 residues. CDR1 and CDR2 (germline): LGHNA, YNFKEQ. The CDR3 region is CASSQDHSRLAGNEQFF. CDR3 DNA sequence: TGTGCCAGCAGCCAAGATCATTCTCGGCTAGCGGGCAATGAGCAGTTCTTC.

About this clone: Different DNA sequences within this sample yield the same CDR3. V is TRBV7-9 and J is TRBJ2-1; the D gene is possibly TRBD2 (5 bases). The CDR3 length is 13 residues. Per germline, CDR1 SEHNR and CDR2 FQNEAQ (reference sequence). Deletions cut 2 bases from V and 7 bases from J, with 9 bases between. CDR3 bases: TGTGCCAGCAGCTTATATCGGGAAAATGAGCAGTTCTTC. Translating gives CASSLYRENEQFF.

The rearrangement joins TRBV7-9 to TRBJ1-5; D not certain. The length of the CDR3 is 12 residues. Germline assignment: CDR1 SEHNR and CDR2 FQNEAQ (reference sequence). The V gene lost 5 bases and the J gene lost 9 bases, with 11 bases spanning the gap. CDR3 residues: CASSPGVGPQHF. CDR3 coding DNA: TGTGCCAGCAGCCCAGGTGTGGGGCCCCAGCATTTT.

This clone appeared once. This chain uses TRBV5-5 with TRBJ2-7, with a tentative D call TRBD1 (6 bases). Per germline, CDR1 SGHKS and CDR2 YYEKEE (reference sequence). Trimming stripped 2 bases from V and 3 bases from J, with 12 bases between. The CDR3 spans 14 residues. The CDR3 DNA sequence: TGTGCCAGCAGCTTCGGGACAAACTACTACGAGCAGTACTTC. This encodes CASSFGTNYYEQYF.

This chain links TRBV25-1 with TRBJ1-2; TRBD1 might be the D (5 bases). This CDR3 spans 10 amino acids. The V gene lost 6 bases and the J gene lost 6 bases, with 5 bases spanning the gap. Germline-derived CDR1 and CDR2 are MGHDK and SYGVNS. The CDR3 DNA is TGTGCCAGCAGACAGGATGGCTACACCTTC. Its protein is CASRQDGYTF.